Shown below are 11 T cell receptor beta chains from a single sample sequenced in a study of blood T cell repertoires in COVID-19. Profiled with immunoSEQ multiplex PCR; TCRdb holds only in-frame clones, not every one. Among around 300,000 clones listed, around 90% were seen once. Input material: PBMCs or T cells enriched from blood (not recorded which). All receptors come from a woman aged 40-49 years who had recovered from COVID-19.

As regards this clone: At one boundary the junction diverges from the germline segment, which might be a read error. This chain uses TRBV7-7 with TRBJ2-5; possibly TRBD2 for D (6 bases). Germline V gene lookup returns CDR1 SSHAT and CDR2 FNYEAQ (reference sequence). The CDR3 sequence is 14 residues long. The CDR3 spells CASSSGLGSKTQYF. The CDR3 DNA reads TGTGCTAGCAGTTCGGGACTGGGGAGCAAGACCCAGTACTTC.

The chain joins TRBV19 to TRBJ1-3, with 7 bases lining up with TRBD1. The CDR3 contains 13 residues. The germline CDR1 and CDR2 sequences are LNHDA and SQIVND (reference sequence). V lost 8 bases to trimming and J lost 8 bases; unmatched junction nucleotides: 9. The CDR3 nucleotides read TGTGCCAGTCCCAATCAGGGGGGAGACACCATATATTTT. Translation gives CASPNQGGDTIYF.

This chain uses TRBV19 with TRBJ1-3; D remains ambiguous. There are 17 residues in the CDR3. Per the germline V gene, CDR1 is LNHDA and CDR2 is SQIVND (reference sequence). The germline V and J ends were trimmed by 3 bases and 0 bases, with 15 bases remaining between them. CDR3 nucleotide sequence: TGTGCCAGTAGTATCCCAAATCCGGGGTACTCTGGAAACACCATATATTTT. Protein: CASSIPNPGYSGNTIYF.

This clone was seen more than once but under ten times. The V call is TRBV6-5, the J call TRBJ2-7; D not resolved. V shed 7 bases and J shed 1 base, with 17 bases lying between them. This CDR3 has 15 amino acids. CDR1 is MNHEY and CDR2 is SVGAGI in the germline V gene. As DNA, the CDR3 is TGTGCCAGCACTGGAATTTTTGAGGTTTCCTACGAGCAGTACTTC. Its protein product is CASTGIFEVSYEQYF.

This sequence joins TRBV19 and TRBJ2-2; 8 positions agree with TRBD1. The CDR3 has 16 amino acids. With 4 bases clipped from V and 5 bases from J, the junction kept 9 bases outside the gene matches. CDR1 is LNHDA, CDR2 SQIVND, per germline (reference sequence). CDR3 protein: CASSTSQGASTGELFF. The CDR3 DNA sequence: TGTGCCAGTAGTACCAGCCAGGGGGCATCGACCGGGGAGCTGTTTTTT.

The V gene is TRBV30, the J gene TRBJ2-2; maybe TRBD1 (6 bases). The CDR3 spans 14 residues. Per the germline V gene, CDR1 is GTSNPN and CDR2 is SVGIG (reference sequence). Trimming cost V 4 bases and J 4 bases, with 13 bases left between them. CDR3 sequence reads: CAWTGRGGTGELFF. CDR3 DNA sequence: TGTGCCTGGACAGGGCGAGGGGGCACCGGGGAGCTGTTTTTT. The variable domain in full, with the rest retrieved from reference TRBV30 and TRBJ2-2, is SQTIHQWPATLVQPVGSPLSLECTVEGTSNPNLYWYRQAAGRGLQLLFYSVGIGQISSEVPQNLSASRPQDRQFILSSKKLLLSDSGFYLCAWTGRGGTGELFFGEGSRLTVL.

The chain is built from TRBV6-2 or TRBV6-3 and TRBJ2-3, with TRBD2 matching over 7 bases. V shed 0 bases, J shed 1 base, and the junction held 1 base outside the gene matches. The CDR3 covers 15 residues. Germline CDR1 is MNHEY and CDR2 is SVGEGT. CDR3 nucleotides: TGTGCCAGCAGTTACTCTACTAGCGGCACAGATACGCAGTATTTT. Its protein is CASSYSTSGTDTQYF.

The chain joins TRBV4-3 to TRBJ1-2; tentative D call: TRBD1 (5 bases). V lost 1 base, J lost 4 bases, and 7 bases lay in between. Per the germline V gene, CDR1 is LGHNA and CDR2 is YSLEER. This CDR3 region has 13 residues. As DNA, the CDR3 is TGCGCCAGCAGCCAAGGCAGGGCCTATGGCTACACCTTC. Amino acid sequence: CASSQGRAYGYTF.

The chain links TRBV9 to TRBJ1-6; D ambiguous. Deletions cut 2 bases from V and 1 base from J, with 4 bases between. Germline V gives CDR1 SGDLS, CDR2 YYNGEE. CDR3 length: 14 residues. Here the CDR3 reads CASSVGSYNSPLHF. CDR3 in DNA: TGTGCCAGCAGCGTCGGGTCCTATAATTCACCCCTCCACTTT.

The chain links TRBV11-2 to TRBJ1-1; weak D call: TRBD1 (5 bases). With 0 bases removed from V and 4 bases from J, the gap between germline ends came to 12 bases. The CDR3 has 15 residues. From germline, CDR1 is SGHAT and CDR2 FQNNGV. CDR3 region: CASSLEGLSSTEAFF. CDR3 nucleotide sequence: TGTGCCAGCAGCTTAGAGGGACTGTCGAGCACTGAAGCTTTCTTT.

The V and J genes are TRBV6-6 and TRBJ2-3; 8 bases are shared with TRBD1. The CDR3 is made up of 14 amino acids. The V and J ends lost 6 bases and 6 bases, in that order; junction bases with no gene match: 8. Germline lookup yields CDR1 MNHNY and CDR2 SVGAGI (reference sequence). The CDR3 DNA follows: TGTGCCAGCAGCCAGGGGGCTCCGGGGGATACGCAGTATTTT. It yields the protein CASSQGAPGDTQYF.